This T cell receptor (beta chain) is from a study of CD8 T cells in Susac syndrome. V gave up 0 bases and J gave up 6 bases; unmatched junction bases: 8. Germline CDR1 reads SGHRS; CDR2 reads YFSETQ. The CDR3 covers 15 residues. With random hexamers, 0.5 to 1 ug RNA was reverse transcribed. In TCRdb, the immunoSEQ multiplex PCR reads were re-called with MiXCR into one record per CDR3 protein. The sample contains roughly 150,000 distinct CDR3 sequences, 95% to 96% of which appear only once. Through negative isolation, CD4+ and CD8+ T cells were obtained, while TEMRA cells were enriched using FACS. The chain joins TRBV5-1 to TRBJ2-5; 7 nucleotides line up with TRBD1. This receptor was taken from a human donor with multiple sclerosis. Input material: CD8+ T cells from PBMCs. CDR3 coding DNA: TGCGCCAGCAGCTTGGTAGGGGGCGTTGGTAAGACCCAGTACTTC. Amino acids: CASSLVGGVGKTQYF.